One sample yielded the 17 T cell receptor beta chains listed below, sequenced in a study of shared clonotypes between healthy human individuals. Generated by immunoSEQ multiplex PCR, the TCRdb table keeps only in-frame clones and is missing some. The data contain about 2.3 million clones, 80% to 95% of them singletons. Source material: naive CD4+ T cells from PBMCs. Regarding subset: CD45RA+ positively selected. These receptors came from a man aged 18 to 30 in good health. Some clones in this sample may be carry-over from other donors' samples.

J is TRBJ1-1 and V is TRBV19, with D maybe TRBD1 (6 bases). CDR1 and CDR2 (germline): LNHDA, SQIVND (reference sequence). The CDR3 runs 14 residues. The V end was cut by 9 bases, the J end by 1 base, with 15 bases between. The CDR3 here is CASVTRGPNTEAFF. The CDR3, as DNA: TGTGCCAGCGTTACCAGGGGCCCGAACACTGAAGCTTTCTTT.

This clone was detected only once. This sequence joins TRBV28 and TRBJ1-1; D is uncertain. The germline CDR1 and CDR2 sequences are MDHEN and SYDVKM. Trimming took 1 base from V and 6 from J, leaving 3 bases between them. CDR3 length equals 11 residues. The CDR3 nucleotides are TGTGCCAGCAGTTTATTGGCTGAAGCTTTCTTT. Translated: CASSLLAEAFF.

In the case of this clone: In the same sample, other DNA sequences code for this CDR3. The rearrangement joins TRBV5-1 to TRBJ1-3; D is perhaps TRBD1 (5 bases). Trimming removed 4 bases at V and 0 bases at J, with 11 bases between. CDR3 length: 15 amino acids. Germline V lookup: CDR1 SGHRS, CDR2 YFSETQ. The CDR3 is CASSPGDSSGNTIYF. DNA for the CDR3: TGCGCCAGCAGCCCTGGAGACAGCTCTGGAAACACCATATATTTT.

The V and J genes are TRBV5-5 and TRBJ2-3; TRBD2 aligns across 11 bases. V lost 4 bases to trimming and J lost 1 base; unmatched junction nucleotides: 8. This CDR3 spans 17 amino acids. The germline V gene has CDR1 SGHKS and CDR2 YYEKEE (reference sequence). In DNA, the CDR3 is TGTGCCAGCAGCCTTAGCGGGAGGGCCGGCCGCACAGATACGCAGTATTTT. Translation: CASSLSGRAGRTDTQYF. Supplemented by reference TRBV5-5 and TRBJ2-3, the full variable domain reads DAGVTQSPTHLIKTRGQQVTLRCSPISGHKSVSWYQQVLGQGPQFIFQYYEKEERGRGNFPDRFSARQFPNYSSELNVNALLLGDSALYLCASSLSGRAGRTDTQYFGPGTRLTVL.

This chain links TRBV5-1 with TRBJ2-7; 9 bases are shared with TRBD2. CDR1 SGHRS and CDR2 YFSETQ come from the germline V gene. CDR3 length equals 17 residues. J lost 5 bases, V lost 0 bases, and 12 bases had no gene match. CDR3 amino acids: CASSLAGSGRNAHEQYF. CDR3 in DNA: TGCGCCAGCAGCTTGGCCGGTAGCGGGAGAAATGCCCACGAGCAGTACTTC.

The V call is TRBV11-2, the J call TRBJ2-7, with TRBD2 identical over 7 bases. Germline V gene lookup returns CDR1 SGHAT and CDR2 FQNNGV. V dropped 5 bases and J dropped 0; count of bases not matched to a gene: 7. The CDR3 contains 15 residues. The CDR3 DNA reads as TGTGCCAGCAGCCTTGGGAGGGCGAGCTCCTACGAGCAGTACTTC. Its translation is CASSLGRASSYEQYF.

This rearrangement joins TRBV4-3 to TRBJ2-1, with TRBD1 as a possible D gene (5 bases). Germline values: CDR1 LGHNA, CDR2 YSLEER. The CDR3 consists of 16 residues. V lost 4 bases and J lost 0, with 13 bases in between. DNA of the CDR3: TGCGCCAGCAGCCGAATGACAGCGAGCTCCTACAATGAGCAGTTCTTC. Protein: CASSRMTASSYNEQFF.

V and J are TRBV19 and TRBJ1-5; D is unresolved. V lost 3 bases and J lost 9, with 12 bases in between. The CDR3 has 13 amino acids. Germline loops: CDR1 LNHDA, CDR2 SQIVND (reference sequence). The DNA of the CDR3 is TGTGCCAGTAGTATTATCGAAATAGGGCCCCAGCATTTT. It yields the protein CASSIIEIGPQHF.

The chain has TRBV6-5 and TRBJ2-6; the D is unclear. V shed 2 bases and J shed 0 bases, with 5 bases lying between them. This CDR3 contains 15 residues. CDR1 MNHEY and CDR2 SVGAGI come from the germline V gene. Here the CDR3 DNA reads TGTGCCAGCAGTTACGCTATCTCTGGGGCCAACGTCCTGACTTTC. Translating it yields CASSYAISGANVLTF.

This chain joins TRBV7-3 and TRBJ1-3, with D perhaps matching TRBD1 (6 bases). This CDR3 is built from 16 residues. The germline V gene has CDR1 SGHTA and CDR2 FQGTGA. V lost 2 bases, J lost 2 bases, and 13 bases lay in between. For the CDR3, the DNA is TGTGCCAGCAGCTTATTGGGGGGGCCAGCTGGAAACACCATATATTTT. Amino acids: CASSLLGGPAGNTIYF. The complete variable domain, with remaining parts taken from reference TRBV7-3 and TRBJ1-3, reads GAGVSQTPSNKVTEKGKYVELRCDPISGHTALYWYRQSLGQGPEFLIYFQGTGAADDSGLPNDRFFAVRPEGSVSTLKIQRTERGDSAVYLCASSLLGGPAGNTIYFGEGSWLTVV.

The chain joins TRBV10-1 to TRBJ2-5; 7 nucleotides agree with TRBD2. The length of the CDR3 is 16 residues. Looked up from germline, CDR1 is WNHNN and CDR2 is SYGVQD (reference sequence). V shed 0 bases and J 4 bases; nucleotides not matched to a gene: 8. The CDR3 loop reads CASSESGGEGRETQYF. The CDR3 bases are TGCGCCAGCAGTGAGTCGGGGGGGGAGGGCCGAGAGACCCAGTACTTC.

V and J are TRBV7-9 and TRBJ2-1; 10 positions agree with TRBD2. This CDR3 comprises 17 residues. V lost 2 bases to trimming and J lost 1 base; unmatched junction nucleotides: 5. Germline CDR1 reads SEHNR; CDR2 reads FQNEAQ (reference sequence). CDR3 amino acids: CASSLLSSGRSYNEQFF. The CDR3 nucleotides read TGTGCCAGCAGCTTATTAAGTAGCGGGAGGTCCTACAATGAGCAGTTCTTC.

The chain joins TRBV5-1 to TRBJ2-3, with D perhaps matching TRBD2 (5 bases). V lost 4 bases and J lost 3, with 9 bases in between. Per the germline V gene, CDR1 is SGHRS and CDR2 is YFSETQ. The CDR3 contains 13 residues. CDR3 residues: CASSAPGTDTQYF. Here the CDR3 DNA reads TGCGCCAGCAGCGCACCGGGGACAGATACGCAGTATTTT.

V and J are TRBV6-5 and TRBJ2-2; D is ambiguous. Germline values: CDR1 MNHEY, CDR2 SVGAGI. Trimming shortened V by 11 bases and J by 4 bases, and 14 bases separated the two germline ends. The CDR3 length is 13 residues. CDR3 in amino acids: CAVRGQGTGELFF. The CDR3 DNA sequence: TGTGCCGTTCGAGGCCAAGGCACCGGGGAGCTGTTTTTT.

This chain joins TRBV5-1 and TRBJ2-5; D is unresolved. Germline lookup yields CDR1 SGHRS and CDR2 YFSETQ. CDR3 length: 13 residues. V shed 5 bases and J shed 5 bases, with 13 bases lying between them. The CDR3 nucleotides are TGCGCCAGCAGATCAGGAGTCGGGGAGACCCAGTACTTC. This encodes CASRSGVGETQYF.

This rearrangement joins TRBV6-5 to TRBJ1-2; tentative D call: TRBD1 (5 bases). V was clipped by 4 bases and J by 4 bases, with 13 bases between them. The CDR3 extends over 14 amino acids. Per the germline V gene, CDR1 is MNHEY and CDR2 is SVGAGI. The CDR3 reads CASSSLTVGYGYTF. In DNA form, the CDR3 reads TGTGCCAGCAGTTCTCTGACAGTAGGCTATGGCTACACCTTC.

In regard to this clone: Different DNA sequences within this sample yield the same CDR3. The V and J genes are TRBV5-1 and TRBJ1-1; no reliable D call. V lost 5 bases to trimming and J lost 5 bases, with 7 bases between them. CDR1 and CDR2 (germline): SGHRS, YFSETQ. This CDR3 has 11 residues. The chain's CDR3 is CASREGTEAFF. The CDR3, as DNA: TGCGCCAGCAGGGAGGGAACTGAAGCTTTCTTT.